What follows is one TCR beta chain and its context. There is no known antigen for this receptor. No quality values exist for individual bases; no much larger clone is one base distant. Library construction relied on the immunoSEQ multiplex PCR assay. RNA was extracted from all samples and reverse transcribed into cDNA as template for TCR sequencing. First-strand cDNA was synthesized with SuperScript III using a 2:1 mix of oligo-dT and random hexamers. A synthetic immune receptor repertoire was used to measure amplification bias, and any remaining bias was corrected computationally. For the original study's pipeline: Raw reads were preprocessed to remove errors, and CDR3 was defined by IMGT conventions from the conserved cysteine to phenylalanine. Clonality was calculated as 1 minus Shannon entropy normalized by log2 of the number of productive unique TCRs. CD4 or CD8 identity of scalp clones was inferred by cross-referencing scalp TCRbeta sequences with sorted blood CD4 and CD8 repertoires. Entries here come from immuneACCESS through TCRdb and include only in-frame sequences with V and J called. Some clones fail to appear in such tables; in the studies checked, an unresolved V gene covers under half of the shortfall, and the cause of the remainder is unknown. V, J and clone size were drawn from that table, and D and trimming were deduced from the DNA. The sample yields roughly 180,000 clones; about three fifths were counted once. The leading ten clones occupy approximately 3.3% of the sample.

The data were taken from a study of CD8+ T cells in alopecia areata (dated by TCRdb to between 2018 and 2020). Background for the entire study: The treated patients took part in an open-label pilot trial in which moderate-to-severe alopecia areata was treated with oral tofacitinib at 5 to 10 mg twice daily. Biopsies were taken from tofacitinib-treated patients at baseline and again at 4 and 24 weeks into treatment, and several of those patients also had a later scalp biopsy. The RNA source kit depended on sample type: the PAXgene miRNA kit for fixed scalp, the miRNeasy kit for PBMCs, and the RNeasy kit for mouse skin. Tofacitinib was administered for 6 to 18 months, and 6 months of follow-up off drug were then conducted to assess delayed response and recurrence. Scalp clonality was compared among normal scalp (n=4), patchy alopecia areata scalp (n=8), and alopecia totalis/universalis scalp (n=8). TCRbeta CDR3 regions were amplified by immunoSEQ multiplex PCR using 35 Vbeta forward and 13 Jbeta reverse primers. The study used high-throughput TCRbeta sequencing to examine T cell clonal expansion in alopecia areata, in both the C3H/HeJ mouse model and human patients. Human TCRbeta sequencing covered scalp tissue and sorted CD4+ and CD8+ peripheral blood T cells from patchy and totalis/universalis alopecia areata patients and healthy controls. Disease severity in treated patients was measured with the SALT score, which quantifies the percentage of affected scalp surface area.

Taken with the paper, the label for time point translates to: four to five weeks on oral tofacitinib. What the treatment or condition label conveys for this sample: oral pan-JAK inhibitor, 5-10 mg twice daily. Peripheral blood and lesional scalp punch biopsies were obtained from patients with alopecia areata. PBMCs were separated by density centrifugation and stained for CD3, CD4 and CD8, after which CD4+ and CD8+ T cells were sorted on a FACSAria. Results the study describes overall, beyond this receptor: During tofacitinib treatment, many expanded lesional clones stuck around in both scalp and blood, and this persistence may partly explain why relapse happens after treatment is stopped. Higher clonality and more expanded CD8+ clones were observed in lesional scalp than in normal scalp, particularly in alopecia totalis/universalis, a finding suggestive of antigenic drive. Shared TCR sequences between patients were less evident than in mice, which may be partly attributable to HLA diversity in the patient population. Scalp TCR repertoire analysis is complicated because resident alphabeta T cells in normal human skin are also sequenced, whereas mouse skin is dominated by gammadelta T cells. With tofacitinib, both scalp clonality and the number of expanded CD8+ clones among the top 100 scalp clones went down significantly. The treated cohort was small, with a single nonresponder, so links between baseline CD8+ expansion and response need larger studies.

The CDR3 spans 15 residues, from the cysteine through the phenylalanine. Left in the record is the CDR3 DNA by itself, 45 bases read in frame from the first base. Compared with germline, V lacks 7 bases and J lacks 2 bases; bases without a gene match: 11. CDR1 SQVTM and CDR2 ANQGSEA were looked up in the germline V gene. The V and J genes are TRBV29-1 and TRBJ1-1, with TRBD1 matching 9 junction bases. This TCR came from a human donor with alopecia areata. The specimen was CD4+ T cells sorted from blood, collected at week 4, from a patient treated with tofacitinib. The CDR3 region: CSDTTGGMGNTEAFF. The nucleotides read TGCAGCGATACGACAGGGGGTATGGGTAACACTGAAGCTTTCTTT. This CDR3, with the reference TRBV29-1 and TRBJ1-1 proteins standing in past its ends, gives the full variable domain SAVISQKPSRDICQRGTSLTIQCQVDSQVTMMFWYRQQPGQSLTLIATANQGSEATYESGFVIDKFPISRPNLTFSTLTVSNMSPEDSSIYLCSDTTGGMGNTEAFFGQGTRLTVV.